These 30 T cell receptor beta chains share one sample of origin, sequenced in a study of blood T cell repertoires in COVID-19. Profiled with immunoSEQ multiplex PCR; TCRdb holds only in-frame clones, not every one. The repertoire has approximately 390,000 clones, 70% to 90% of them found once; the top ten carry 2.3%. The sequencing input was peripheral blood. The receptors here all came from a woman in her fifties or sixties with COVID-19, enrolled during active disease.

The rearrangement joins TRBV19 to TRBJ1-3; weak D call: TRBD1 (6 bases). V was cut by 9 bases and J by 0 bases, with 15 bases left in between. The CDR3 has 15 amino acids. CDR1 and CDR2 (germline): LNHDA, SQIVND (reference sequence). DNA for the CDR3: TGTGCCAGCTCCGACAGGCTGAGCTCTGGAAACACCATATATTTT. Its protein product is CASSDRLSSGNTIYF.

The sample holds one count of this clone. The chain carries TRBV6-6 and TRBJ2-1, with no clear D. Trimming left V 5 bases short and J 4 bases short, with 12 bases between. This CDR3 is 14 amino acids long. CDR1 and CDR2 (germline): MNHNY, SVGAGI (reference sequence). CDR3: CASSHTDTYNEQFF. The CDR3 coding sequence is TGTGCCAGCAGTCATACCGACACTTACAATGAGCAGTTCTTC.

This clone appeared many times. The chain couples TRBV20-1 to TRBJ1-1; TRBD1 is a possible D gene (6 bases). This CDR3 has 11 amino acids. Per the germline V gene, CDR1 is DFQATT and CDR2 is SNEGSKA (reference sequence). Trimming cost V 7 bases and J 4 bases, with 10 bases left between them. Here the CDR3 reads CSVGASTEAFF. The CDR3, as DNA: TGCAGTGTGGGGGCCAGCACTGAAGCTTTCTTT.

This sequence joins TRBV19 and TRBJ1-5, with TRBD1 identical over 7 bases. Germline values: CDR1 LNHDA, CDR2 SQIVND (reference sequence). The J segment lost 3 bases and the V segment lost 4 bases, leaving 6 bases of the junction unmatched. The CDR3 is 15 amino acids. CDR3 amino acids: CASSTYRGSNQPQHF. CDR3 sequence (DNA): TGTGCCAGTAGTACCTACAGGGGTTCCAATCAGCCCCAGCATTTT.

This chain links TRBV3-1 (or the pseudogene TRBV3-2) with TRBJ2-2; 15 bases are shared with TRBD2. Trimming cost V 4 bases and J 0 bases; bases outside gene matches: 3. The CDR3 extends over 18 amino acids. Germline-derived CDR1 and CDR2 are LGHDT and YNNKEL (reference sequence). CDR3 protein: CASSRTSGGAANTGELFF. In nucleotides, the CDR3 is TGTGCCAGCAGCCGGACTAGCGGGGGGGCCGCGAACACCGGGGAGCTGTTTTTT.

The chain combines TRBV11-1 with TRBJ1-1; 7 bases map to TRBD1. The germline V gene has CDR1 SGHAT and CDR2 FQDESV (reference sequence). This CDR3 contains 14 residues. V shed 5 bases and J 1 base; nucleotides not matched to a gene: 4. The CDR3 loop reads CASSPRTGNTEAFF. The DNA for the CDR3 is TGTGCCAGCAGCCCCCGGACAGGGAACACTGAAGCTTTCTTT.

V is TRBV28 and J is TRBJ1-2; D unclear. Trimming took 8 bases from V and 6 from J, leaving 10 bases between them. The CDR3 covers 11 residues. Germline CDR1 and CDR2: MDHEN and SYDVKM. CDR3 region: CASGDWNGYTF. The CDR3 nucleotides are TGTGCCAGCGGAGACTGGAATGGCTACACCTTC.

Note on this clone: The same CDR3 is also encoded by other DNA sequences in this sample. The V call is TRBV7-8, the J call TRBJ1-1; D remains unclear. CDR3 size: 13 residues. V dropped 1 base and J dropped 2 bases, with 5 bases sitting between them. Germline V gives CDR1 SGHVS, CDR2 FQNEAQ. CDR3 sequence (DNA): TGTGCCAGCAGCTTAGGACAAAACACTGAAGCTTTCTTT. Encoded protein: CASSLGQNTEAFF.

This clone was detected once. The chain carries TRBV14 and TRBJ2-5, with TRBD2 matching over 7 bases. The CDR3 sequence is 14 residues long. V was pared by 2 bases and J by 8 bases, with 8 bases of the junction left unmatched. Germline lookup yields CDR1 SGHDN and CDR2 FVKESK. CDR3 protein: CASSQYQRGLTQYF. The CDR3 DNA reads TGTGCCAGCAGCCAATACCAGCGGGGCTTAACCCAGTACTTC.

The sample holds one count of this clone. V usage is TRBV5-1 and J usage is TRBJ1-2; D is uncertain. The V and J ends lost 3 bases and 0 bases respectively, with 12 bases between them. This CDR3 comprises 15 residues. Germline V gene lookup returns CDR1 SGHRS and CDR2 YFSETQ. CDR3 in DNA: TGCGCCAGCAGCTACCGACCGGAGTCTAACTATGGCTACACCTTC. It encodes CASSYRPESNYGYTF. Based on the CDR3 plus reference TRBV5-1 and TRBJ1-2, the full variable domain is KAGVTQTPRYLIKTRGQQVTLSCSPISGHRSVSWYQQTPGQGLQFLFEYFSETQRNKGNFPGRFSGRQFSNSRSEMNVSTLELGDSALYLCASSYRPESNYGYTFGSGTRLTVV.

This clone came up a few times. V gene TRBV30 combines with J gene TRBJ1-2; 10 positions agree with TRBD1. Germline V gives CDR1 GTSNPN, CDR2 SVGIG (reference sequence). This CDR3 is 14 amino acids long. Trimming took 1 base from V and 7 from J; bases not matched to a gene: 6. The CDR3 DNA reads TGTGCCTGGAGTGGGACAGGGGGGTATGGTGGCTACACCTTC. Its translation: CAWSGTGGYGGYTF.

In DNA form, the CDR3 reads TGTGCCAGCTCACCACTTATTAGCACAGATACGCAGTATTTT. Amino acids: CASSPLISTDTQYF. The V and J genes are TRBV18 and TRBJ2-3, with D unresolved. Germline assignment: CDR1 KGHSH and CDR2 LQKENI. The CDR3 loop spans 14 amino acids. V lost 1 base and J lost 0, with 5 bases in between.

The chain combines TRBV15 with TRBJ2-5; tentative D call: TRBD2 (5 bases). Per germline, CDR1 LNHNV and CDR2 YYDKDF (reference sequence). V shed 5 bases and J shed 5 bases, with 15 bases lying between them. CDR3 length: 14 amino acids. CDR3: CATSGRTGRETQYF. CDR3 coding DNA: TGTGCCACCAGCGGGCGGACTGGGCGCGAGACCCAGTACTTC.

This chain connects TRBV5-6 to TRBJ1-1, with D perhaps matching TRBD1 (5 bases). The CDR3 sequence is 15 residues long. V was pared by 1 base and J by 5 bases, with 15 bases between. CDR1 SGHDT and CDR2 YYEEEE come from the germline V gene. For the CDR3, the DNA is TGTGCCAGCAGCTTGTATGGAGGGGTGGAGACTGAAGCTTTCTTT. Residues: CASSLYGGVETEAFF. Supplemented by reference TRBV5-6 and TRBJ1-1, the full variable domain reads DAGVTQSPTHLIKTRGQQVTLRCSPKSGHDTVSWYQQALGQGPQFIFQYYEEEERQRGNFPDRFSGHQFPNYSSELNVNALLLGDSALYLCASSLYGGVETEAFFGQGTRLTVV.

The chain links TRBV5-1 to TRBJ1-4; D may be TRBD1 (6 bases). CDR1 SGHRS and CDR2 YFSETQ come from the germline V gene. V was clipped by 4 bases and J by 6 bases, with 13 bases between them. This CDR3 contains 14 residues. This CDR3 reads CASSMGAKDEKLFF. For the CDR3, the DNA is TGCGCCAGCAGCATGGGGGCAAAAGATGAAAAACTGTTTTTT. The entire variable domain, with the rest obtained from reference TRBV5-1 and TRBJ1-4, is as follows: KAGVTQTPRYLIKTRGQQVTLSCSPISGHRSVSWYQQTPGQGLQFLFEYFSETQRNKGNFPGRFSGRQFSNSRSEMNVSTLELGDSALYLCASSMGAKDEKLFFGSGTQLSVL.

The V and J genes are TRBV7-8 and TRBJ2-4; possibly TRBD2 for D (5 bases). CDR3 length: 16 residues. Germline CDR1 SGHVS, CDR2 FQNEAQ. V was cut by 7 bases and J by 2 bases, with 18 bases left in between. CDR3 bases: TGTGCCAGCACCCTTACTCCAGGAGGATCCAAAAACATTCAGTACTTC. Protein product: CASTLTPGGSKNIQYF.

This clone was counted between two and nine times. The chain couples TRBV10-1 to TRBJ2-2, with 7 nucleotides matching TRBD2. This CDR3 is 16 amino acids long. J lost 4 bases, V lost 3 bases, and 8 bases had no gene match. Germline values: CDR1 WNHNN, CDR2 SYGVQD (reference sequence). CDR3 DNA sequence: TGCGCCAGCAGTGAAACGGGAGGAGTGAGCACCGGGGAGCTGTTTTTT. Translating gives CASSETGGVSTGELFF.

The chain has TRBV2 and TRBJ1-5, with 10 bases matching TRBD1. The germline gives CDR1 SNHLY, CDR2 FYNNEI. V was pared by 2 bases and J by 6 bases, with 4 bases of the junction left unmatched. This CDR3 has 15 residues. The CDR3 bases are TGTGCCAGCAGTGAACGCCGGACAGGGGGTCAGCCCCAGCATTTT. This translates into CASSERRTGGQPQHF.

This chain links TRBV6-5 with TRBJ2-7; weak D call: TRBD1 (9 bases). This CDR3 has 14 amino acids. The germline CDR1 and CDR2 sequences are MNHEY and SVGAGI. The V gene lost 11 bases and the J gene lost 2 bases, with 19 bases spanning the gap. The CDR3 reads CASGGDRAPYEQYF. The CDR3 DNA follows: TGTGCCTCCGGGGGGGACAGGGCCCCCTACGAGCAGTACTTC.

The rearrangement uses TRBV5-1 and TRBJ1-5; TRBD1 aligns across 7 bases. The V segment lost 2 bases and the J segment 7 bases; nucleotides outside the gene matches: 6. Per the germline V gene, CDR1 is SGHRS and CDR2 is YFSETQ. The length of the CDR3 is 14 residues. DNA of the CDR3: TGCGCCAGCAGCTTCGCAGGGGGAGGCCAGCCCCAGCATTTT. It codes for CASSFAGGGQPQHF.

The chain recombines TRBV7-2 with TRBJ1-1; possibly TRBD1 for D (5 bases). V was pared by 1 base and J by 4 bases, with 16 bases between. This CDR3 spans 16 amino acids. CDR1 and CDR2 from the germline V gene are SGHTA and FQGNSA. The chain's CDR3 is CASSLVGGRSGTEAFF. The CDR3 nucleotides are TGTGCCAGCAGCTTAGTGGGGGGTAGGTCGGGCACTGAAGCTTTCTTT.

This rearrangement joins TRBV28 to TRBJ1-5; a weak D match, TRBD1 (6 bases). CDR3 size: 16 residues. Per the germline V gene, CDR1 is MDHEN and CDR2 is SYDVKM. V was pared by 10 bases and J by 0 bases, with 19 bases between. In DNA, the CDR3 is TGTGCCATCGACAGGCTGGGGTCCTATAGCAATCAGCCCCAGCATTTT. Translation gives CAIDRLGSYSNQPQHF.

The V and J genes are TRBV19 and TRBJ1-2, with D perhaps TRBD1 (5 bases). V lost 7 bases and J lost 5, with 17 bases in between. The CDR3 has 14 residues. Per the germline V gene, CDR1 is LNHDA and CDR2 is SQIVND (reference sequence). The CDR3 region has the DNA TGTGCCAGTAACACTGGGGGGAAACCTTATGGCTACACCTTC. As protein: CASNTGGKPYGYTF.

This chain's CDR3 is CASSQVRAEAFF. CDR3 bases: TGTGCCAGCAGCCAAGTACGCGCTGAAGCTTTCTTT. The chain combines TRBV3-1 (or the pseudogene TRBV3-2) with TRBJ1-1; D uncertain. This CDR3 spans 12 amino acids. Germline V gene lookup returns CDR1 LGHDT and CDR2 YNNKEL (reference sequence). V was pared by 1 base and J by 6 bases, with 6 bases between.

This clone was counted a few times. The CDR3 is CASSYGRARDYGYTF. Here the CDR3 DNA reads TGTGCCAGCAGTTACGGGCGGGCGAGGGACTATGGCTACACCTTC. The chain recombines TRBV6-6 with TRBJ1-2; no reliable D call. CDR1 is MNHNY and CDR2 is SVGAGI in the germline V gene (reference sequence). There are 15 residues in the CDR3. Trimming took off 2 bases at V and 3 bases at J, with 13 bases between the two ends.

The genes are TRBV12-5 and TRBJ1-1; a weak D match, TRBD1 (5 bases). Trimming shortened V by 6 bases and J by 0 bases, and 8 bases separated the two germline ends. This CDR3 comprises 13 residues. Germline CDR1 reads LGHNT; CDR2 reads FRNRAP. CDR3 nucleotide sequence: TGTGCTAGTGGATACAGGATGAACACTGAAGCTTTCTTT. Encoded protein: CASGYRMNTEAFF.

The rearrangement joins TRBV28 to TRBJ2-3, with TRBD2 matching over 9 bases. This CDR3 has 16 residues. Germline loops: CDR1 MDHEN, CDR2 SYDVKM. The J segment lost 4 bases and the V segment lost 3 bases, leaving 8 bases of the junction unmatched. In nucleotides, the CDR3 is TGTGCCAGCAGTTTCGGGACTAGCCTTCCGTCAGATACGCAGTATTTT. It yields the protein CASSFGTSLPSDTQYF.

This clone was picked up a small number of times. The CDR3 here is CASSLGDRENTEAFF. Written as DNA, the CDR3 is TGTGCCAGCAGCTTAGGGGACAGGGAGAACACTGAAGCTTTCTTT. The chain combines TRBV7-9 with TRBJ1-1, with 9 bases fitting TRBD1. V shed 1 base, J shed 1 base, and the junction held 1 base outside the gene matches. Germline V gene data show CDR1 as SEHNR and CDR2 as FQNEAQ (reference sequence). There are 15 residues in the CDR3. Full variable domain (rest looked up from reference TRBV7-9 and TRBJ1-1): DTGVSQNPRHKITKRGQNVTFRCDPISEHNRLYWYRQTLGQGPEFLTYFQNEAQLEKSRLLSDRFSAERPKGSFSTLEIQRTEQGDSAMYLCASSLGDRENTEAFFGQGTRLTVV.

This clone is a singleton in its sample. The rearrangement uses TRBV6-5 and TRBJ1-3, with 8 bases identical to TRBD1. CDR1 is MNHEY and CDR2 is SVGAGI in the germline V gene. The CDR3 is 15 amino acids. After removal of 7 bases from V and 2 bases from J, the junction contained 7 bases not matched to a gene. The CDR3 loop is CASTTGVFAGNTIYF. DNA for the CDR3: TGTGCCAGCACGACAGGGGTGTTTGCTGGAAACACCATATATTTT.

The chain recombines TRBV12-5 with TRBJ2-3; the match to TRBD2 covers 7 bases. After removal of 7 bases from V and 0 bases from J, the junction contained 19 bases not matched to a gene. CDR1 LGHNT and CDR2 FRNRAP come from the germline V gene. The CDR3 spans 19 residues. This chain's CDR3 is CASAKIPLTSEDSTDTQYF. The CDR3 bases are TGTGCTAGTGCCAAAATTCCGCTTACTAGCGAAGATAGCACAGATACGCAGTATTTT.